One and the same sample provided the 24 T cell receptor beta chains below, sequenced in a study of shared clonotypes between healthy human individuals. Using immunoSEQ multiplex PCR, the repertoire was profiled, and TCRdb retains in-frame clones only, with some absent. The table records some 660,000 clones, roughly 73% of them present only once. The sequenced sample was memory CD4+ T cells sorted from blood. Subset indicated: CD45RA-negative fraction. The receptors come from a woman in her twenties or thirties in good health.

The chain carries TRBV7-8 and TRBJ2-7; D call uncertain. V was pared by 5 bases and J by 0 bases, with 11 bases between. Germline values: CDR1 SGHVS, CDR2 FQNEAQ. The CDR3 consists of 14 residues. The CDR3 DNA reads TGTGCCAGCAGCCCCGAGACGGTCTCCTACGAGCAGTACTTC. It translates to CASSPETVSYEQYF.

The rearrangement links TRBV7-6 to TRBJ2-1; 10 positions agree with TRBD2. V dropped 4 bases and J dropped 4; count of bases not matched to a gene: 4. There are 15 residues in the CDR3. The V gene's germline CDR1 is SGHVS and CDR2 FNYEAQ. CDR3 nucleotides: TGTGCCAGCAGCTATCTAGCGGGAGTTTACAATGAGCAGTTCTTC. Translation gives CASSYLAGVYNEQFF.

DNA for the CDR3: TGTGCCAGCAGCCGACTAAGCGGGAGGGCCGACCTATCCTACAATGAGCAGTTCTTC. This gives the protein CASSRLSGRADLSYNEQFF. The V call is TRBV7-9, the J call TRBJ2-1; TRBD2 agrees at 10 bases. This CDR3 has 19 amino acids. After removal of 5 bases from V and 1 base from J, the junction contained 14 bases not matched to a gene. Germline V gives CDR1 SEHNR, CDR2 FQNEAQ (reference sequence).

The chain recombines TRBV2 with TRBJ1-1; 7 bases match TRBD1. The CDR3 is 14 residues long. Unmatched junction bases numbered 8, after V lost 5 bases and J lost 5 bases. The germline V gene has CDR1 SNHLY and CDR2 FYNNEI. CDR3 region: CASSKQGLRTEAFF. The CDR3 DNA follows: TGTGCCAGCAGTAAACAGGGGTTGAGGACTGAAGCTTTCTTT.

The genes are TRBV28 and TRBJ2-7; TRBD1 or TRBD2 may be the D gene (5 bases each). Between the trimmed V and J ends, which lost 7 bases and 3 bases, there was a span of 16 bases. The V gene's germline CDR1 is MDHEN and CDR2 SYDVKM. CDR3 length equals 14 residues. The CDR3 is CASTEDNAYYEQYF. CDR3 in DNA: TGTGCCAGCACGGAGGACAATGCTTACTACGAGCAGTACTTC.

J is TRBJ2-5 and V is TRBV6-1, with 12 bases fitting TRBD2. The length of the CDR3 is 16 residues. Trimming removed 6 bases from V and 6 bases from J; junction bases left unmatched: 11. CDR1 and CDR2 from the germline V gene are MNHNS and SASEGT. As DNA, the CDR3 is TGTGCCAGCAGAGAACCTAGCGGGAGGGCCTCAAAGACCCAGTACTTC. Translating gives CASREPSGRASKTQYF.

This chain uses TRBV11-2 with TRBJ2-7; D uncertain. The CDR3 runs to 14 residues. V lost 0 bases to trimming and J lost 2 bases, with 8 bases between them. Looked up from germline, CDR1 is SGHAT and CDR2 is FQNNGV. CDR3 protein: CASSLEGGAYEQYF. Here the CDR3 DNA reads TGTGCCAGCAGCTTAGAGGGTGGCGCCTACGAGCAGTACTTC.

Only a few counts were recorded for this clone. The CDR3 sequence is CASSLELGDEKLFF. In DNA, the CDR3 is TGCGCCAGCAGCTTGGAACTTGGGGATGAAAAACTGTTTTTT. The gene calls are TRBV5-1 and TRBJ1-4; D is unresolved. The CDR3 length is 14 residues. Germline-derived CDR1 and CDR2 are SGHRS and YFSETQ. Trimming cost V 0 bases and J 6 bases, with 9 bases left between them.

In regard to this clone: Other nucleotide sequences from this sample produce the same CDR3. V and J are TRBV14 and TRBJ1-1; D is uncertain. Per the germline V gene, CDR1 is SGHDN and CDR2 is FVKESK. V was cut by 0 bases and J by 3 bases, with 5 bases left in between. The CDR3 is 13 amino acids. CDR3 bases: TGTGCCAGCAGCCAAGATCCGTACACTGAAGCTTTCTTT. Amino acids: CASSQDPYTEAFF.

This chain connects TRBV7-2 to TRBJ2-5, with 7 bases fitting TRBD1. V lost 5 bases and J lost 5; bases outside the gene matches: 8. The CDR3 consists of 14 residues. The germline V gene encodes CDR1 SGHTA and CDR2 FQGNSA. CDR3 nucleotide sequence: TGTGCCAGCAGCCAGTACAGGGGTTACGAGACCCAGTACTTC. It is translated as CASSQYRGYETQYF.

The chain joins TRBV9 to TRBJ2-3, with D possibly TRBD2 on 6 matching bases. Germline loops: CDR1 SGDLS, CDR2 YYNGEE. Trimming removed 0 bases at V and 12 bases at J, with 11 bases between. The CDR3 totals 12 residues. The CDR3 spells CASSVDGGLQYF. The CDR3 coding sequence is TGTGCCAGCAGCGTAGATGGGGGGTTACAGTATTTT.

J is TRBJ2-1 and V is TRBV5-1, with TRBD1 as a possible D gene (6 bases). Between the trimmed V and J ends, which lost 0 bases and 6 bases, there was a span of 10 bases. There are 14 residues in the CDR3. Germline CDR1 reads SGHRS; CDR2 reads YFSETQ. As DNA, the CDR3 is TGCGCCAGCAGCTTGGGGGACAAGTCCAATGAGCAGTTCTTC. Encoded protein: CASSLGDKSNEQFF.

The chain links TRBV7-2 to TRBJ2-2; TRBD1 agrees at 8 bases. The V gene's germline CDR1 is SGHTA and CDR2 FQGNSA. There are 13 residues in the CDR3. J lost 5 bases, V lost 4 bases, and 0 bases had no gene match. As DNA, the CDR3 is TGTGCCAGCAGCTGGACAGGGACCGGGGAGCTGTTTTTT. Encoded protein: CASSWTGTGELFF.

CDR3 residues: CASSLIPIEKLFF. CDR3 nucleotides: TGTGCCAGCAGCTTGATACCGATTGAAAAACTGTTTTTT. The gene calls are TRBV5-5 and TRBJ1-4, with D uncertain. V was shortened by 1 base and J by 7 bases, with 8 bases between the two germline ends. Per germline, CDR1 SGHKS and CDR2 YYEKEE (reference sequence). This CDR3 is built from 13 residues. Together with reference TRBV5-5 and TRBJ1-4, the CDR3 gives the full variable domain: DAGVTQSPTHLIKTRGQQVTLRCSPISGHKSVSWYQQVLGQGPQFIFQYYEKEERGRGNFPDRFSARQFPNYSSELNVNALLLGDSALYLCASSLIPIEKLFFGSGTQLSVL.

CDR3 in amino acids: CASSYDRGPYYEQYF. In DNA, the CDR3 is TGTGCCAGCAGCTATGACAGGGGACCATATTACGAGCAGTACTTC. The chain employs TRBV5-5 and TRBJ2-7; 8 bases agree with TRBD1. CDR1 is SGHKS, CDR2 YYEKEE, per germline (reference sequence). The CDR3 has 15 residues. V gave up 3 bases and J gave up 4 bases; unmatched junction bases: 9.

There are many counts of this clone. The J gene is TRBJ2-4, the V gene TRBV25-1; the D gene is possibly TRBD1 (5 bases). With 0 bases removed from V and 7 bases from J, the gap between germline ends came to 19 bases. The CDR3 contains 17 residues. Germline-derived CDR1 and CDR2 are MGHDK and SYGVNS. DNA of the CDR3: TGTGCCAGCAGTGAATATGACCAGGGAACAGTAGGGAACATTCAGTACTTC. This codes for CASSEYDQGTVGNIQYF.

The chain couples TRBV9 to TRBJ1-2; 7 bases align to TRBD1. V was clipped by 5 bases and J by 0 bases; unmatched bases: 4. This CDR3 contains 14 residues. Germline assignment: CDR1 SGDLS and CDR2 YYNGEE. CDR3 sequence (DNA): TGTGCCAGCAGTGTAACAGGGGCTAACTATGGCTACACCTTC. Translated, it gives CASSVTGANYGYTF.

In this sample, this clone turned up a few times. The chain uses TRBV6-5 and TRBJ1-5; D is unresolved. The germline V gene has CDR1 MNHEY and CDR2 SVGAGI. The CDR3 covers 14 residues. Trimming took off 6 bases at V and 4 bases at J, with 13 bases between the two ends. CDR3 loop: CASSETARNQPQHF. The DNA for the CDR3 is TGTGCCAGCAGCGAAACAGCCCGTAATCAGCCCCAGCATTTT.

The V call is TRBV30, the J call TRBJ1-2; 9 bases map to TRBD1. CDR1 is GTSNPN and CDR2 is SVGIG in the germline V gene (reference sequence). The J segment lost 2 bases and the V segment lost 3 bases, leaving 13 bases of the junction unmatched. This CDR3 is built from 17 residues. This chain's CDR3 is CAWSRRLTGGANYGYTF. The CDR3, as DNA: TGTGCCTGGAGCCGACGTTTAACAGGGGGCGCCAACTATGGCTACACCTTC.

The count of this clone is one. The chain carries TRBV6-1 and TRBJ1-5; a weak D match, TRBD1 (6 bases). Germline V gene data show CDR1 as MNHNS and CDR2 as SASEGT. V was trimmed by 0 bases and J by 6 bases, leaving 12 bases between them. The CDR3 has 15 residues. CDR3 in amino acids: CASSEAPGVFQPQHF. CDR3 nucleotide sequence: TGTGCCAGCAGTGAAGCACCAGGGGTTTTTCAGCCCCAGCATTTT.

This clone has only a few counts. The rearrangement links TRBV11-3 to TRBJ2-3, with 8 bases aligning to TRBD1. CDR1 is SGHNT, CDR2 YENEEA, per germline. The CDR3 length is 14 residues. Trimming took 5 bases from V and 2 from J; bases not matched to a gene: 3. CDR3 coding DNA: TGTGCCAGCAGCAGGGACAGGACCACAGATACGCAGTATTTT. Amino acids: CASSRDRTTDTQYF.

As regards this clone: Different DNA sequences within this sample yield the same CDR3. The chain is built from TRBV28 and TRBJ2-7, with 8 bases aligning to TRBD2. J lost 3 bases, V lost 6 bases, and 4 bases had no gene match. The CDR3 covers 13 residues. CDR1 and CDR2 (germline): MDHEN, SYDVKM. CDR3: CASRLAGVYEQYF. The CDR3 bases are TGTGCCAGCAGGCTAGCGGGCGTCTACGAGCAGTACTTC.

The chain has TRBV7-9 and TRBJ2-1, with D perhaps matching TRBD2 (6 bases). This CDR3 is built from 16 residues. Germline V lookup: CDR1 SEHNR, CDR2 FQNEAQ (reference sequence). V dropped 5 bases and J dropped 3 bases, with 17 bases sitting between them. The chain's CDR3 is CASSPLGGSYYNEQFF. In DNA form, the CDR3 reads TGTGCCAGCAGCCCCCTCGGGGGATCTTACTACAATGAGCAGTTCTTC.

The chain has TRBV2 and TRBJ2-2, with 10 nucleotides matching TRBD2. This CDR3 comprises 16 residues. The germline gives CDR1 SNHLY, CDR2 FYNNEI. V shed 6 bases and J 7 bases; nucleotides not matched to a gene: 11. DNA for the CDR3: TGTGCCAGCAGACTGCTAGCGGGAGCGCCGGGCGGGGAGCTGTTTTTT. Amino acid sequence: CASRLLAGAPGGELFF. The complete variable domain, with remaining parts taken from reference TRBV2 and TRBJ2-2, reads EPEVTQTPSHQVTQMGQEVILRCVPISNHLYFYWYRQILGQKVEFLVSFYNNEISEKSEIFDDQFSVERPDGSNFTLKIRSTKLEDSAMYFCASRLLAGAPGGELFFGEGSRLTVL.